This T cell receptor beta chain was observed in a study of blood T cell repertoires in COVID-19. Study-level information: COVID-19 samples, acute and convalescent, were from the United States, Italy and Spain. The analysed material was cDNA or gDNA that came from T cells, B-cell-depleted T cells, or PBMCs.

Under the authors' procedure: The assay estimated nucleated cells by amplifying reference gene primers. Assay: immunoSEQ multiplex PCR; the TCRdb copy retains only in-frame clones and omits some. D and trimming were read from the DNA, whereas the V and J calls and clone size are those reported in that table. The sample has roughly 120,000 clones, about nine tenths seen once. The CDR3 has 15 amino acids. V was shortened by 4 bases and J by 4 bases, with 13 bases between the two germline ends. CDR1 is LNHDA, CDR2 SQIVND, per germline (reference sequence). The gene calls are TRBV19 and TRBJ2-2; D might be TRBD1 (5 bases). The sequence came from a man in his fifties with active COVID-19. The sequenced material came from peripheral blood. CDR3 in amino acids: CASSTGAQGTGELFF. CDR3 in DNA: TGTGCCAGTAGTACTGGGGCCCAGGGCACCGGGGAGCTGTTTTTT.